The 15 T cell receptor beta chains below come from one sample, sequenced in a study of T cell responses to AZD1222 COVID-19 vaccine. Generated by immunoSEQ multiplex PCR, the TCRdb table keeps only in-frame clones and is missing some. The sample has 150,000 to 200,000 clones, approximately 92% seen once. The specimen comprised peripheral blood, sampled on day 0 of AZD1222 vaccination. Receptor source: an adult in good health.

This clone was seen just once. The rearrangement links TRBV7-2 to TRBJ1-3; no clear D. V lost 1 base, J lost 4 bases, and 8 bases lay in between. Germline V lookup: CDR1 SGHTA, CDR2 FQGNSA. The CDR3 length is 14 residues. The CDR3, as DNA: TGTGCCAGCAGCTTAGTACACGGCGGAAACACCATATATTTT. Amino acid sequence: CASSLVHGGNTIYF.

The chain combines TRBV14 with TRBJ1-1; the D gene is possibly TRBD1 (5 bases). Trimming removed 4 bases at V and 1 base at J, with 10 bases between. Germline lookup yields CDR1 SGHDN and CDR2 FVKESK. This CDR3 contains 14 residues. CDR3 amino acids: CASSRLTGNTEAFF. For the CDR3, the DNA is TGTGCCAGCAGCCGTCTAACAGGGAACACTGAAGCTTTCTTT.

Only a few counts were recorded for this clone. The gene calls are TRBV30 and TRBJ1-1; the D is unclear. The V gene lost 5 bases and the J gene lost 3 bases, with 10 bases spanning the gap. Germline V lookup: CDR1 GTSNPN, CDR2 SVGIG (reference sequence). This CDR3 comprises 12 residues. The CDR3 sequence is CAWAHDDTEAFF. CDR3 DNA sequence: TGTGCCTGGGCACATGACGACACTGAAGCTTTCTTT.

This clone was found a few times. V gene TRBV7-2 combines with J gene TRBJ1-2; D is ambiguous. This CDR3 region has 13 residues. Trimming pared 5 bases from V and 1 base from J, leaving 8 bases between. The germline V gene has CDR1 SGHTA and CDR2 FQGNSA. As DNA, the CDR3 is TGTGCCAGCAGCCTCCCGAGTAACTATGGCTACACCTTC. This codes for CASSLPSNYGYTF.

V usage is TRBV19 and J usage is TRBJ1-5, with D uncertain. V lost 0 bases and J 1 base, leaving 4 bases between the germline ends. Germline V gives CDR1 LNHDA, CDR2 SQIVND (reference sequence). CDR3 length: 14 residues. CDR3 coding DNA: TGTGCCAGTAGTATAGACGGAAGCAATCAGCCCCAGCATTTT. Amino acid sequence: CASSIDGSNQPQHF.

This clone has a single count. A junction end diverges from the germline sequence, so it may reflect a read error. V and J are TRBV20-1 and TRBJ2-1; TRBD1 is a possible D gene (5 bases). The length of the CDR3 is 11 residues. The germline V gene has CDR1 DFQATT and CDR2 SNEGSKA (reference sequence). CDR3 sequence: CSARVRGEEFF. The CDR3 DNA reads TGCAGTGCTAGAGTTAGGGGTGAGGAGTTCTTC.

The genes are TRBV6-5 and TRBJ2-7, with TRBD1 matching over 7 bases. Per the germline V gene, CDR1 is MNHEY and CDR2 is SVGAGI. The CDR3 covers 14 residues. After removal of 5 bases from V and 2 bases from J, the junction contained 6 bases not matched to a gene. The CDR3 here is CASSLDRETYEQYF. The CDR3 DNA reads TGTGCCAGCAGTCTTGACAGGGAGACCTACGAGCAGTACTTC.

This clone was recorded once. This chain uses TRBV7-9 with TRBJ1-1; no firm D call. The CDR3 spans 14 residues. Looked up from germline, CDR1 is SEHNR and CDR2 is FQNEAQ (reference sequence). The V gene lost 1 base and the J gene lost 10 bases, with 16 bases spanning the gap. CDR3 sequence reads: CASSLEDFVARAFF. CDR3 nucleotide sequence: TGTGCCAGCAGCTTAGAAGACTTTGTGGCAAGAGCTTTCTTT.

The chain carries TRBV27 and TRBJ2-7; 14 nucleotides align to TRBD2. Germline V gene data show CDR1 as MNHEY and CDR2 as SMNVEV (reference sequence). V was pared by 2 bases and J by 3 bases, with 0 bases of the junction left unmatched. The CDR3 has 15 residues. The CDR3 nucleotides are TGTGCCAGCAGTTTAGGGACTAGCGGGAGCTACGAGCAGTACTTC. It codes for CASSLGTSGSYEQYF.

This clone was found once. The rearrangement links TRBV11-3 to TRBJ1-2; unclear D gene. Trimming removed 3 bases at V and 1 base at J, with 9 bases between. Germline V gene data show CDR1 as SGHNT and CDR2 as YENEEA. This CDR3 is 14 amino acids long. The CDR3 loop reads CASSFNRVNYGYTF. The CDR3, as DNA: TGTGCCAGCAGCTTCAACCGAGTTAACTATGGCTACACCTTC.

This chain uses TRBV21-1 with TRBJ1-3; the D call TRBD1 from the table was never checked on the DNA. TRBV21-1 has pseudogene status. This CDR3 comprises 14 residues. The DNA for the CDR3 is TGTGCCAGCAGACGAGGGGGTGCTGGAAACACCATATATTTT. This sequence encodes CASRRGGAGNTIYF.

V gene TRBV10-2 combines with J gene TRBJ1-5, with 9 bases that match TRBD1. This CDR3 contains 15 residues. The germline V gene encodes CDR1 WSHSY and CDR2 SAAADI. V trimming: 2 bases; J trimming: 3 bases; junction bases outside the gene matches: 2. CDR3 in amino acids: CASSEGQGINQPQHF. The CDR3 nucleotides read TGCGCCAGCAGTGAGGGACAGGGGATCAATCAGCCCCAGCATTTT.

The chain recombines TRBV30 with TRBJ1-4; 7 nucleotides match TRBD1. Unmatched junction bases numbered 10, after V lost 2 bases and J lost 7 bases. Germline lookup yields CDR1 GTSNPN and CDR2 SVGIG (reference sequence). CDR3 length equals 15 residues. Here the CDR3 reads CAWSLTTGWVEKLFF. The CDR3, as DNA: TGTGCCTGGAGTCTAACGACAGGGTGGGTTGAAAAACTGTTTTTT.

The genes are TRBV11-2 and TRBJ2-1; unclear D gene. The CDR3 loop spans 12 amino acids. Trimming took 1 base from V and 6 from J, leaving 4 bases between them. Looked up from germline, CDR1 is SGHAT and CDR2 is FQNNGV. The DNA for the CDR3 is TGTGCCAGCAGCTTAGTAGGCAATGAGCAGTTCTTC. It is translated as CASSLVGNEQFF. The full variable domain, in which reference TRBV11-2 and TRBJ2-1 provide the parts outside the CDR3, is EAGVAQSPRYKIIEKRQSVAFWCNPISGHATLYWYQQILGQGPKLLIQFQNNGVVDDSQLPKDRFSAERLKGVDSTLKIQPAKLEDSAVYLCASSLVGNEQFFGPGTRLTVL.

The chain links TRBV27 to TRBJ1-2, with 7 bases matching TRBD1. With 5 bases clipped from V and 7 bases from J, the junction kept 7 bases outside the gene matches. This CDR3 has 13 residues. Germline V CDR1 and CDR2: MNHEY, SMNVEV (reference sequence). The CDR3 nucleotides read TGTGCCAGCAGTCGACCAGGGGGGGGTGGCTACACCTTC. It yields the protein CASSRPGGGGYTF.